The entry below gives a single T cell receptor (beta chain) sequence along with its context. This sample was included in a study of T-cell memory formation after mild COVID-19. Losses at the gene ends were 4 bases for V and 7 bases for J; bases not matched to a gene: 4. Germline CDR1 is ENHRY and CDR2 is SYGVKD. This CDR3 has 15 amino acids. MiXCR, run by TCRdb on the 5' RACE reads, gives a single entry per CDR3 protein. The repertoire has under 600,000 distinct CDR3 sequences, approximately 21% of them found once; the top ten carry 8.4%. The specimen sequenced was PBMCs or a T cell subset sorted from them (not recorded which). The V and J genes are TRBV10-3 and TRBJ2-1, with TRBD2 matching 13 bases. The sequence was collected from an adult woman who had mild COVID-19 (a few samples of this study predate the infection). Cell type and time point are not known. Written as DNA, the CDR3 is TGTGCCATCAGTGGGACTAGCGGGGGAGATAATGAGCAGTTCTTC. Its translation is CAISGTSGGDNEQFF.